This is a list of T cell receptor beta chains from one sample in a study of cytomegalovirus exposure and HLA in healthy donors. Clones were read by immunoSEQ multiplex PCR, and TCRdb kept only the in-frame ones, dropping some. The table shows about 99,000 clones, with around 79% occurring only once. The sample was PBMCs. These receptors came from a man aged 50 to 59 in good health and CMV-seropositive. CDR3s include the opening cysteine and the closing phenylalanine or tryptophan. The D gene is left open where the match is weak. The listing skips clone size in some rows; elsewhere it reads once, few, many or a size class.

D | J | size | V | DNA | CDR3
TRBD1 | TRBJ2-7 | - | TRBV5-1 | TGCGCCAGCAGCATCGGACAGGGGTTCGACGAGCAGTACTTC | CASSIGQGFDEQYF
- | TRBJ1-5 | - | TRBV29-1 | TGCAGCGTTGCGGACAGTCATCAGCCCCAGCATTTT | CSVADSHQPQHF
TRBD2 | TRBJ2-3 | - | TRBV9 | TGTGCCAGCAGCCTAGAGGGTAGCGGGACATTGTTCCCAGATACGCAGTATTTT | CASSLEGSGTLFPDTQYF
TRBD2 | TRBJ2-1 | - | TRBV19 | TGTGCCAGTAGTTCAGGGACTAGCGGGAGTTCCTACAATGAGCAGTTCTTC | CASSSGTSGSSYNEQFF
- | TRBJ2-6 | - | TRBV28 | TGTGCCAGCAGAGGTACATGGGCCTCTTCTGGGGCCAACGTCCTGACTTTC | CASRGTWASSGANVLTF
TRBD2 | TRBJ2-1 | - | TRBV5-8 | TGTGCCAGCAGCCCGGGGGGGTTAATTCTCCCCTACAATGAGCAGTTCTTC | CASSPGGLILPYNEQFF
TRBD1 | TRBJ1-1 | - | TRBV29-1 | TGCAGCGTTGAGGGCACAGGGGGCGCCGACACTGAAGCTTTCTTT | CSVEGTGGADTEAFF
- | TRBJ1-3 | - | TRBV7-3 | TGTGCCAGCAGCTTAGGCCCTGACAGTGCCGGAAACACCATATATTTT | CASSLGPDSAGNTIYF
TRBD2 | TRBJ2-3 | - | TRBV5-4 | TGTGCCAGCAGCACCGGACTAGCGGGCACAGATACGCAGTATTTT | CASSTGLAGTDTQYF
- | TRBJ2-7 | once | TRBV7-9 | TGTGCCAGCAGCTTAATGCCAGGGCTTTACGAGCAGTACTTC | CASSLMPGLYEQYF
TRBD2 | TRBJ2-1 | few | TRBV5-1 | TGCGCCAGCAGCTTGAGGACTAGCGGAACGGGCGCTGAGCAGTTCTTC | CASSLRTSGTGAEQFF